A selection of T cell receptor beta chains follows, all from one sample in a study of a mutant IDH1 vaccine in newly diagnosed glioma. The table came from immunoSEQ multiplex PCR; TCRdb's copy has only in-frame clones and leaves some out. The sample shows around 63,000 clones, 75% to 95% of them seen only once. This specimen was PBMCs, taken from a glioma patient treated with radiotherapy, temozolomide or both. Receptor source: a man aged 50 or older with glioma. CDR3s include the opening cysteine and the closing phenylalanine or tryptophan. A D gene is named only where the DNA matches it firmly. Only some rows state a clone size, as once, few, many or a class for expanded clones.

TRBV7-3,.,TRBJ1-1,.,TGTGCCAGCAGCTTAGGGTCGATGTCTGAAGCTTTCTTT,CASSLGSMSEAFF
TRBV7-2,.,TRBJ1-2,.,TGTGCCAGCAGCCCCCTAACTTCTAAAGGATATGGCTACACCTTC,CASSPLTSKGYGYTF
TRBV25-1,.,TRBJ2-2,.,TGTGCCAGCAGGACCGGGACCGAGAACACCGGGGAGCTGTTTTTT,CASRTGTENTGELFF
TRBV5-1,TRBD2,TRBJ2-7,.,TGCGCCAGCAGCTTGGTCCCTAGCGGGAGTGCCTCCTACGAGCAGTACTTC,CASSLVPSGSASYEQYF
TRBV12-5,.,TRBJ2-2,once,TGTGCTAGTGGTATGGGCCTGACCTCCTTAAACACCGGGGAGCTGTTTTTT,CASGMGLTSLNTGELFF
TRBV9,.,TRBJ2-7,.,TGTGCCAGCAGCGTAGCGGCTTCTACCGGGCCAATCTACGAGCAGTACTTC,CASSVAASTGPIYEQYF
TRBV30,TRBD1,TRBJ1-1,.,TGTGCCTGGCAGGGACAGGGAAGAGAAGACACTGAAGCTTTCTTT,CAWQGQGREDTEAFF
TRBV27,TRBD1,TRBJ2-7,.,TGTGCCACCCAGATCCTCCGGGACAGGGTCCACGAGCAGTACTTC,CATQILRDRVHEQYF
TRBV2,TRBD2,TRBJ2-7,.,TGTGCCAGCAGTGAATCGCGGGGAGGGATGTCTGAGCAGTACTTC,CASSESRGGMSEQYF
TRBV4-1,TRBD1,TRBJ1-4,.,TGCGCCAGCAGCCAAGCCTCGGACAGGGGTGAAAAACTGTTTTTT,CASSQASDRGEKLFF
TRBV14,TRBD1,TRBJ1-1,.,TGTGCCAGCAGCCCCCGGACAGGGCTAAACACTGAAGCTTTCTTT,CASSPRTGLNTEAFF
TRBV7-3,TRBD2,TRBJ2-3,.,TGTGCCAGCAGCTGGGGGGGGGCAGATACGCAGTATTTT,CASSWGGADTQYF
TRBV30,.,TRBJ1-6,.,TGTGCCTGGGGCAGGGCGCCCACACCCCTCCACTTT,CAWGRAPTPLHF
TRBV4-3,.,TRBJ1-4,once,TGCGCCAGCAGTCGATCAGCAACTAATGAAAAACTGTTTTTT,CASSRSATNEKLFF
TRBV19,.,TRBJ1-6,.,TGTGCCAGTAGTCCCGCGGCGACGAGTGGGTCACCCCTCCACTTT,CASSPAATSGSPLHF
TRBV5-4,TRBD1,TRBJ1-1,.,TGTGCCAGCAGCGCAGGACAGGTCATGAACACTGAAGCTTTCTTT,CASSAGQVMNTEAFF
TRBV6-4,TRBD1,TRBJ2-2,.,TGTGCCAGCAGTGAGACAGGGGACTACACCGGGGAGCTGTTTTTT,CASSETGDYTGELFF
TRBV9,.,TRBJ2-2,.,TGTGCCAGCAGCGCCGGGAGGAACACCGGGGAGCTGTTTTTT,CASSAGRNTGELFF
TRBV7-3,.,TRBJ2-1,.,TGTGCCAGCAGCTCTACCGCCGGGTCCCCCGCTGAGCAGTTCTTC,CASSSTAGSPAEQFF
TRBV4-3,TRBD1,TRBJ1-2,.,TGCGCCAGCAGCCGACTAGACAGGGCCTATGGCTACACCTTC,CASSRLDRAYGYTF
TRBV6-5,.,TRBJ1-1,.,TGTGCCAGCAGGATAGATAGAGAAGCTTTCTTT,CASRIDREAFF
TRBV15,.,TRBJ2-2,few,TGTGCCACCAGCAGAGCCAGGGAGACCGGGGAGCTGTTTTTT,CATSRARETGELFF
TRBV29-1,TRBD2,TRBJ2-1,once,TGCAGCGCCAGGACTAGCGGGAGGGAAGGTGAGCAGTTCTTC,CSARTSGREGEQFF
TRBV2,.,TRBJ2-5,.,TGTGCCAGCAGGAGGGGGATATACCAAGAGACCCAGTACTTC,CASRRGIYQETQYF
TRBV6-6,TRBD2,TRBJ2-1,.,TGTGCCAGTTGGGCCCCGACTAGCGGGAGAAGTAATGAGCAGTTCTTC,CASWAPTSGRSNEQFF
TRBV10-3,TRBD1,TRBJ2-5,.,TGTGCCATCAGAACGGACAGGGGCCCCCAAGAGACCCAGTACTTC,CAIRTDRGPQETQYF